The clone carrying this T cell receptor (beta chain) was seen ten or more times. Its target is not known. RNA transcripts yielded amplified TCR beta CDR3 regions. Carried out on the TCR CDR3, a first-round RT-PCR used the HTBI primer set. TCRdb fed the multiplex PCR reads into MiXCR, producing one record per CDR3 protein. Of approximately 400,000 distinct CDR3 sequences in the sample, about 15% are singletons; the top ten hold around 10%. This sample is drawn from a study of T cells in Graves' hyperthyroidism and ophthalmopathy. Findings of the study overall: Median prediction lead before ophthalmopathy onset was 5 to 7.5 months with the model.

In patients aged 18 to 65, hyperthyroidism was newly diagnosed, with duration under 2 months. The sequence was collected from a woman in her sixties with Graves' hyperthyroidism. Sequencing used blood.

CDR3 in DNA: TGCAGTGCGGTAGCCGCTAGCACAGATACGCAGTATTTT. Translated: CSAVAASTDTQYF. This sequence joins TRBV20-1 and TRBJ2-3; D remains ambiguous. In germline, CDR1 is DFQATT, CDR2 SNEGSKA (reference sequence). Trimming left V 6 bases short and J 0 bases short, with 10 bases between. The CDR3 contains 13 residues.